A single sample is the source of the 26 T cell receptor beta chains below, sequenced in a study of tumor-infiltrating lymphocytes in primary liver carcinoma. The researchers produced TCR beta cDNA from about 510 ng total RNA with a constant-region primer. Construction of TCR beta libraries relied on three successive nested multiplex PCR rounds employing slightly modified ARM-PCR. Each of the first two PCR rounds ran nine to ten cycles with TRBV1-TRBV30 forward and C-beta reverse primers. TCRdb called the multiplex PCR reads again in MiXCR, with one record for every CDR3 protein. The table has 300,000 to 350,000 distinct CDR3 sequences, about two thirds seen once; the top ten hold about 6.1%. Unsorted whole blood supplied the blood RNA, and germline DNA was isolated too. The sample was peripheral blood. These receptors all come from a man between 40 and 49 years old with primary liver carcinoma and hepatitis B virus infection.

Turning to this clonotype: This may be a read error, as it is one base from a much larger clone. As the CDR3 is not closed by the conserved phenylalanine or tryptophan, this likely results from a read error. The CDR3: CASSRLAFSYEQYY. DNA of the CDR3: TGTGCCAGCAGTCGACTAGCGTTCTCCTACGAGCAGTACTAC. The V gene is TRBV6-2 or TRBV6-3, the J gene TRBJ2-7; 8 positions agree with TRBD2. Looked up from germline, CDR1 is MNHEY and CDR2 is SVGEGT. The V segment lost 5 bases and the J segment 0 bases; nucleotides outside the gene matches: 3. This CDR3 contains 14 residues.

This clonotype occurred many times. The chain combines TRBV6-1 with TRBJ2-5, with unresolved D. The V and J ends lost 0 bases and 13 bases respectively, with 9 bases between them. This CDR3 spans 11 amino acids. Germline V gene lookup returns CDR1 MNHNS and CDR2 SASEGT. The CDR3: CASSEAVFVYF. The DNA for the CDR3 is TGTGCCAGCAGTGAAGCGGTATTCGTGTACTTC.

Regarding this clonotype: This may arise from a read error, as a much more abundant clone is one base away. The chain couples TRBV4-2 to TRBJ2-1, with D possibly TRBD1 on 6 matching bases. The CDR3 is 14 residues long. CDR1 and CDR2 (germline): LGHNA, YNFKEQ. V was shortened by 1 base and J by 7 bases, with 11 bases between the two germline ends. CDR3 in amino acids: CASSQGGGRNEQFF. The DNA for the CDR3 is TGTGCCAGCAGCCAAGGAGGGGGTCGGAATGAGCAGTTCTTC.

This clonotype was observed a single time. Because it lacks the conserved phenylalanine or tryptophan at the end, this CDR3 is likely a read error. The DNA is left out, because the CDR3 cannot be placed on it with certainty; the CDR3 is given as TCRdb lists it. The chain uses TRBV10-3 and TRBJ2-1. The germline CDR1 and CDR2 sequences are ENHRY and SYGVKD. The CDR3 is 14 amino acids long, termini counted. The CDR3 loop reads CASSRGASYNEEFL.

This clonotype came up many times. CDR3 region: CASSPSGVWTDTQYF. CDR3 bases: TGTGCCAGCAGCCCCAGTGGGGTATGGACAGATACGCAGTATTTT. J is TRBJ2-3 and V is TRBV11-2; D not certain. V was shortened by 5 bases and J by 3 bases, with 15 bases between the two germline ends. Germline V gene lookup returns CDR1 SGHAT and CDR2 FQNNGV. The CDR3 is 15 amino acids.

This clonotype occurred a few times. This may stem from a read error, because a much larger clone lies one nucleotide away. The V gene is TRBV10-2, the J gene TRBJ1-2, with a weak D call TRBD1 (5 bases). CDR3 size: 14 residues. Per the germline V gene, CDR1 is WSHSY and CDR2 is SAAADI. This CDR3 reads CASSDAGSGYDYTF. The CDR3 nucleotides are TGCGCCAGCAGTGATGCAGGGAGTGGGTATGACTACACCTTC.

Only a few counts were recorded for this clonotype. An end of the junction does not agree with germline; a read error may underlie this. The gene calls are TRBV11-2 and TRBJ2-4, with D possibly TRBD2 on 5 matching bases. This CDR3 spans 13 amino acids. Per germline, CDR1 SGHAT and CDR2 FQNNGV. CDR3 sequence reads: CASGLALVNIRYF. The CDR3 DNA sequence: TGTGCCAGCGGCCTAGCCCTTGTAAACATTCGGTACTTC.

In the case of this clonotype: At one end the junction does not follow the germline gene, possibly because of a read error. The genes are TRBV11-2 and TRBJ2-7; D gene uncertain. Germline values: CDR1 SGHAT, CDR2 FQNNGV. This CDR3 comprises 12 residues. CDR3 coding DNA: TGTACCAGCAGCTCAGGCAAGGTAGAGCAGTACTTT. Its protein product is CTSSSGKVEQYF.

Details on this clonotype: An end of the junction does not agree with germline; a read error may underlie this. The J gene is TRBJ2-2, the V gene TRBV11-2, with TRBD1 matching over 10 bases. The CDR3 covers 15 residues. CDR1 is SGHAT and CDR2 is FQNNGV in the germline V gene. The CDR3 DNA is TGTGCCAGCAGCATAAGACAGGGGGCGGCCGGGAAGCTGTTTTTT. It is translated as CASSIRQGAAGKLFF.

CDR3 region: CATSDLNSNQPQHF. For the CDR3, the DNA is TGTGCCACCAGTGATTTGAATAGCAATCAGCCCCAGCATTTT. This chain links TRBV24-1 with TRBJ1-5; D call uncertain. The CDR3 length is 14 residues. The germline CDR1 and CDR2 sequences are KGHDR and SFDVKD. V shed 0 bases and J shed 0 bases, with 2 bases lying between them.

This clonotype has a handful of counts. V and J are TRBV19 and TRBJ1-5; 12 positions agree with TRBD1. This CDR3 comprises 15 residues. Germline loops: CDR1 LNHDA, CDR2 SQIVND (reference sequence). Trimming at V came to 7 bases and at J to 7 bases, leaving 8 bases not matched to a gene. For the CDR3, the DNA is TGTGCCAGTACCCCGGGACAGGGGGCACAGCAGCCCCAGCATTTT. Translation: CASTPGQGAQQPQHF.

Notes on this clonotype: An end of the junction differs from the germline gene, which may be a read error. The chain is built from TRBV11-2 and TRBJ2-1; D ambiguous. Germline CDR1 is SGHAT and CDR2 is FQNNGV. The CDR3 sequence is 16 residues long. This chain's CDR3 is CASSLVVGITDGEQFF. CDR3 in DNA: TGCGCCAGCAGCTTAGTGGTGGGCATAACGGACGGTGAGCAGTTCTTC.

There are many counts of this clonotype. V is TRBV12-3 or TRBV12-4 and J is TRBJ1-5; a possible D gene is TRBD1 (6 bases). Deletions cut 6 bases from V and 1 base from J, with 16 bases between. The CDR3 is 16 residues long. CDR3 loop: CASSLQGVKSNQPQHF. The CDR3 coding sequence is TGTGCCAGCAGCCTACAGGGAGTAAAAAGCAATCAGCCCCAGCATTTT.

This clonotype was found a few times. The chain uses TRBV12-5 and TRBJ2-7; 10 nucleotides align to TRBD2. The length of the CDR3 is 18 residues. V lost 7 bases and J lost 2; bases outside the gene matches: 17. CDR1 is LGHNT, CDR2 FRNRAP, per germline. CDR3 sequence reads: CASASRVPGTSETYEQYF. The CDR3 DNA is TGTGCTAGTGCCTCGAGGGTCCCCGGGACTAGCGAAACCTACGAGCAGTACTTC.

Worth noting for this clonotype: A much larger clone differs by one base, so this may be a read error. The chain links TRBV6-5 to TRBJ1-2; D unresolved. The V gene's germline CDR1 is MNHEY and CDR2 SVGAGI. The CDR3 has 13 residues. CDR3: CDSSWGGNYGYTF. CDR3 bases: TGTGACAGCAGCTGGGGAGGAAACTATGGCTACACCTTC.

The chain combines TRBV29-1 with TRBJ2-7; 7 nucleotides match TRBD1. V dropped 5 bases and J dropped 2; count of bases not matched to a gene: 12. In germline, CDR1 is SQVTM, CDR2 ANQGSEA. This CDR3 comprises 15 residues. In DNA form, the CDR3 reads TGCAGCGTTATTGAGGACAGGCAAAACCCCTACGAGCAGTACTTC. It codes for CSVIEDRQNPYEQYF.

With regard to this clonotype: Because it lacks the conserved phenylalanine or tryptophan at the end, this CDR3 is likely a read error. V is TRBV11-3 and J is TRBJ2-7; 8 positions match TRBD2. V dropped 3 bases and J dropped 6; count of bases not matched to a gene: 4. The V gene's germline CDR1 is SGHNT and CDR2 YENEEA. This CDR3 has 13 amino acids. The CDR3 loop is CASSFRGGPEQYS. CDR3 bases: TGTGCCAGCAGCTTTCGGGGGGGCCCCGAGCAGTACTCC.

In the case of this clonotype: A single base separates this from a much larger clone, so it may be a read error. The V call is TRBV6-6, the J call TRBJ1-5; no firm D call. CDR1 and CDR2 from the germline V gene are MNHNY and SVGAGI (reference sequence). CDR3 length equals 14 residues. V dropped 9 bases and J dropped 0 bases, with 12 bases sitting between them. CDR3 in amino acids: CARRELYSNQPQHF. CDR3 sequence (DNA): TGTGCCAGGAGGGAACTATATAGCAATCAGCCCCAGCATTTT.

The chain uses TRBV10-2 and TRBJ2-7; D uncertain. Germline CDR1 reads WSHSY; CDR2 reads SAAADI. Trimming cost V 4 bases and J 1 base, with 11 bases left between them. The CDR3 consists of 14 residues. The CDR3 region has the DNA TGCGCCAGCAGTGGGGCAGGCAGGTCCTACGAGCAGTACTTC. It translates to CASSGAGRSYEQYF.

The rearrangement joins TRBV7-8 to TRBJ2-1, with D uncertain. This CDR3 has 15 residues. V lost 0 bases and J 2 bases, leaving 8 bases between the germline ends. Germline CDR1 is SGHVS and CDR2 is FQNEAQ. The CDR3 region is CASSLAKGTYNEQFF. In nucleotides, the CDR3 is TGTGCCAGCAGCTTAGCCAAGGGAACCTACAATGAGCAGTTCTTC.

The V gene is TRBV11-1, the J gene TRBJ2-1; a possible D gene is TRBD2 (6 bases). This CDR3 region has 15 residues. Germline assignment: CDR1 SGHAT and CDR2 FQDESV (reference sequence). Trimming left V 3 bases short and J 6 bases short, with 15 bases between. CDR3 DNA sequence: TGTGCCAGCAGCTTGGGGCGGGAAGGCCGCAATGAGCAGTTCTTC. Amino acid sequence: CASSLGREGRNEQFF.

In regard to this clonotype: An end of the junction differs from the germline gene, which may be a read error. The chain couples TRBV11-2 to TRBJ2-5; TRBD2 is a possible D gene (5 bases). This CDR3 is built from 14 residues. The germline CDR1 and CDR2 sequences are SGHAT and FQNNGV. This CDR3 reads CASRLGGTEETQYF. The CDR3 DNA follows: TGTGCAAGCAGGCTAGGAGGCACGGAAGAGACCCAGTACTTC.

There are a few counts of this clonotype. J is TRBJ2-7 and V is TRBV6-5; no clear D. The CDR3 runs 16 residues. Germline V gene lookup returns CDR1 MNHEY and CDR2 SVGAGI. With 2 bases removed from V and 2 bases from J, the gap between germline ends came to 16 bases. CDR3 sequence reads: CASSYILGQPPYEQYF. The CDR3 DNA sequence: TGTGCCAGCAGTTACATCCTGGGCCAGCCTCCCTACGAGCAGTACTTC.

This rearrangement joins TRBV6-5 to TRBJ2-3, with a weak D call TRBD2 (5 bases). The V gene's germline CDR1 is MNHEY and CDR2 SVGAGI. The CDR3 is made up of 16 amino acids. With 6 bases removed from V and 4 bases from J, the gap between germline ends came to 20 bases. The CDR3 bases are TGTGCCAGCAGCGCCCGTTGGGGAGTGCTGGCAGATACGCAGTATTTT. Amino acid sequence: CASSARWGVLADTQYF.

Comment on this clonotype: A much larger clone sits a single nucleotide away, making a read error possible. CDR3 nucleotide sequence: TGTGCCAGCAGTTCTTGGGAGCCCTACGAGCAGTACTTC. Protein product: CASSSWEPYEQYF. The V call is TRBV6-6, the J call TRBJ2-7; a possible D gene is TRBD2 (5 bases). Germline V gene sequence: CDR1 MNHNY, CDR2 SVGAGI (reference sequence). V was shortened by 4 bases and J by 2 bases, with 9 bases between the two germline ends. The CDR3 contains 13 residues.

This clonotype was counted ten times or more. J is TRBJ2-2 and V is TRBV12-3 or TRBV12-4; 7 bases align to TRBD1. The CDR3 is 14 amino acids. J was trimmed by 5 bases and V by 8 bases; bases with no gene match: 8. The CDR3 loop is CASRPGQRTGELFF. CDR3 bases: TGTGCCAGCCGACCGGGACAGAGAACCGGGGAGCTGTTTTTT.